The 18 T cell receptor beta chains below come from one sample, sequenced in a study of blood T cell repertoires in COVID-19. Generated by immunoSEQ multiplex PCR, the TCRdb table keeps only in-frame clones and is missing some. The sample has 100,000 to 150,000 clones; over 60% are singletons. The sequencing input was peripheral blood. The source of these receptors is an older woman with acute or convalescent COVID-19.

This sequence joins TRBV4-1 and TRBJ2-1, with 8 bases fitting TRBD2. Germline lookup yields CDR1 MGHRA and CDR2 YSYEKL. CDR3 length: 13 amino acids. V trimming: 1 base; J trimming: 9 bases; junction bases outside the gene matches: 2. This CDR3 is CASSQVAGGEQFF. In nucleotides, the CDR3 is TGCGCCAGCAGCCAAGTGGCGGGAGGTGAGCAGTTCTTC.

This clone was observed once. CDR3 sequence reads: CASRARLTGAGSPLHF. The DNA for the CDR3 is TGTGCCAGCAGAGCCCGCTTGACAGGGGCAGGGTCACCCCTCCACTTT. The V and J genes are TRBV2 and TRBJ1-6; 8 bases map to TRBD1. V was pared by 6 bases and J by 10 bases, with 14 bases of the junction left unmatched. CDR1 and CDR2 from the germline V gene are SNHLY and FYNNEI. The CDR3 extends over 16 amino acids.

This clone was seen only once. The chain carries TRBV2 and TRBJ2-1; TRBD2 matches 12 bases. Germline loops: CDR1 SNHLY, CDR2 FYNNEI. Germline trimming cut 7 bases from V and 8 bases from J; bases unmatched to any gene: 3. The CDR3 covers 13 residues. The CDR3 sequence is CASKTSGSHEQFF. The CDR3 DNA follows: TGTGCCAGCAAGACTAGCGGGAGCCATGAGCAGTTCTTC.

This chain links TRBV6-2 or TRBV6-3 with TRBJ2-7; 8 bases are shared with TRBD1. CDR1 is MNHEY, CDR2 SVGEGT, per germline. This CDR3 has 14 amino acids. V gave up 1 base and J gave up 6 bases; unmatched junction bases: 5. The CDR3, as DNA: TGTGCCAGCAGTTACTGGGGACAGGCATCCGAGCAGTACTTC. It codes for CASSYWGQASEQYF.

The genes are TRBV19 and TRBJ1-1, with a tentative D call TRBD1 (5 bases). Per germline, CDR1 LNHDA and CDR2 SQIVND (reference sequence). This CDR3 contains 13 residues. Trimming pared 5 bases from V and 3 bases from J, leaving 10 bases between. The CDR3 DNA sequence: TGTGCCAGTAGTTGGGGCTTGGACACTGAAGCTTTCTTT. It translates to CASSWGLDTEAFF.

This sequence joins TRBV7-9 and TRBJ2-1; D not resolved. This CDR3 region has 14 residues. The V and J ends lost 0 bases and 4 bases respectively, with 7 bases between them. Germline-derived CDR1 and CDR2 are SEHNR and FQNEAQ (reference sequence). CDR3 sequence reads: CASSLAPGYNEQFF. Written as DNA, the CDR3 is TGTGCCAGCAGCTTAGCACCAGGTTACAATGAGCAGTTCTTC.

This clone has just a few counts. The chain joins TRBV5-1 to TRBJ2-7; TRBD2 aligns across 7 bases. V gave up 5 bases and J gave up 3 bases; unmatched junction bases: 8. This CDR3 spans 14 amino acids. Germline V gene sequence: CDR1 SGHRS, CDR2 YFSETQ. CDR3 in amino acids: CASRQDWDYYEQYF. The DNA for the CDR3 is TGCGCCAGCAGACAGGACTGGGACTACTACGAGCAGTACTTC. Full variable domain (outside the CDR3, taken from reference TRBV5-1 and TRBJ2-7): KAGVTQTPRYLIKTRGQQVTLSCSPISGHRSVSWYQQTPGQGLQFLFEYFSETQRNKGNFPGRFSGRQFSNSRSEMNVSTLELGDSALYLCASRQDWDYYEQYFGPGTRLTVT.

The rearrangement joins TRBV6-5 to TRBJ2-1; TRBD2 aligns across 7 bases. Per the germline V gene, CDR1 is MNHEY and CDR2 is SVGAGI. J lost 8 bases, V lost 7 bases, and 11 bases had no gene match. This CDR3 is built from 14 residues. Here the CDR3 reads CASIPSGRAHEQFF. The CDR3 DNA sequence: TGTGCCAGCATCCCTAGCGGAAGAGCCCATGAGCAGTTCTTC.

A remark on this clone: Relative to the germline gene, one junction end is altered; a read error may explain this. V gene TRBV10-3 combines with J gene TRBJ2-2; no definite D call. The CDR3 loop spans 16 amino acids. The germline CDR1 and CDR2 sequences are ENHRY and SYGVKD. The CDR3 DNA follows: TGTGCCATCAGTGAGTCGGGCCGACCTAACACCTGGGAGCTGTTTTTT. Protein product: CAISESGRPNTWELFF.

This clone was seen a handful of times. CDR3 region: CASSSPDRVKNYGYTF. The CDR3 region has the DNA TGTGCCAGCAGTTCGCCCGACAGGGTCAAGAACTATGGCTACACCTTC. The chain couples TRBV28 to TRBJ1-2; TRBD1 aligns across 7 bases. There are 16 residues in the CDR3. V trimming: 4 bases; J trimming: 2 bases; junction bases outside the gene matches: 10. Germline V lookup: CDR1 MDHEN, CDR2 SYDVKM.

The chain uses TRBV21-1 and TRBJ1-4; TRBD1 was called by the table and not checked on the DNA. TRBV21-1 is a pseudogene locus. The CDR3 has 19 amino acids. This CDR3 is CASLPTGAGGLVCNEKLFF. The DNA of the CDR3 is TGTGCCAGCCTACCCACGGGGGCAGGGGGCCTGGTGTGTAATGAAAAACTGTTTTTT.

This clone appeared once. The J gene is TRBJ2-2, the V gene TRBV7-3, with 8 bases that match TRBD2. V lost 0 bases and J lost 5; bases outside the gene matches: 2. The CDR3 loop spans 15 amino acids. Germline loops: CDR1 SGHTA, CDR2 FQGTGA. CDR3: CASSLTASGTGELFF. In nucleotides, the CDR3 is TGTGCCAGCAGCTTAACAGCTAGCGGGACCGGGGAGCTGTTTTTT.

This clone has a single count. The rearrangement links TRBV4-1 to TRBJ2-1; TRBD1 agrees at 7 bases. Germline assignment: CDR1 MGHRA and CDR2 YSYEKL. With V trimmed by 3 bases and J by 7 bases, 6 bases remained unmatched. This CDR3 has 14 residues. The CDR3 coding sequence is TGCGCCAGCAGCCAGAGACAGGGCCAAAATGAGCAGTTCTTC. Translating it yields CASSQRQGQNEQFF.

The rearrangement uses TRBV5-1 and TRBJ1-2; D ambiguous. Trimming stripped 0 bases from V and 1 base from J, with 7 bases between. The CDR3 runs 14 residues. Germline lookup yields CDR1 SGHRS and CDR2 YFSETQ. CDR3 DNA sequence: TGCGCCAGCAGCTTGGGAACAGTTAACTATGGCTACACCTTC. Protein sequence: CASSLGTVNYGYTF.

A word on this clone: This sample includes further DNA sequences coding for the same CDR3. The V gene is TRBV19, the J gene TRBJ1-2; 7 bases are shared with TRBD1. The CDR3 contains 13 residues. J was trimmed by 3 bases and V by 5 bases; bases with no gene match: 3. Per germline, CDR1 LNHDA and CDR2 SQIVND (reference sequence). The CDR3 is CASSPRGDYGYTF. The CDR3, as DNA: TGTGCCAGTAGTCCCAGGGGGGACTATGGCTACACCTTC.

CDR3 region: CASGLTGAADTQYF. The CDR3 DNA reads as TGTGCTAGTGGTTTAACAGGGGCGGCAGATACGCAGTATTTT. The V and J genes are TRBV12-5 and TRBJ2-3; TRBD1 agrees at 7 bases. The CDR3 length is 14 residues. The V and J ends lost 3 bases and 4 bases, in that order; junction bases with no gene match: 4. CDR1 LGHNT and CDR2 FRNRAP come from the germline V gene.

The J gene is TRBJ2-3, the V gene TRBV7-2; 15 bases are shared with TRBD2. V dropped 5 bases and J dropped 4; count of bases not matched to a gene: 7. The CDR3 sequence is 17 residues long. The germline gives CDR1 SGHTA, CDR2 FQGNSA. The CDR3 DNA reads TGTGCCAGCAGCAGAGGGACTAGCGGGGGGTTTGCAGATACGCAGTATTTT. Encoded protein: CASSRGTSGGFADTQYF.

A few counts support this clone. The V gene is TRBV10-3, the J gene TRBJ2-7; 8 positions agree with TRBD1. The CDR3 contains 14 residues. Germline trimming cut 4 bases from V and 5 bases from J; bases unmatched to any gene: 7. CDR1 is ENHRY and CDR2 is SYGVKD in the germline V gene. The CDR3 spells CAISGSGTGHEQYF. For the CDR3, the DNA is TGTGCCATCAGTGGATCCGGGACAGGCCACGAGCAGTACTTC.